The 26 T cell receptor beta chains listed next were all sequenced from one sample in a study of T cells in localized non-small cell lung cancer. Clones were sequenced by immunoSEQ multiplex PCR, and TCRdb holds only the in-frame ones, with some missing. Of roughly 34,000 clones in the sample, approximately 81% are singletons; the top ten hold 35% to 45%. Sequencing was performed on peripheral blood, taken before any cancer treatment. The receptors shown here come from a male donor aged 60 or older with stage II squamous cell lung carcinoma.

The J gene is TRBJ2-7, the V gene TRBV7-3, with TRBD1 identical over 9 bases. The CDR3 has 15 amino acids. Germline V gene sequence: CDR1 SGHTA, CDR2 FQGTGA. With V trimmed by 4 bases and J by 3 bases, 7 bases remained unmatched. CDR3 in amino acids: CASSSTGGNFYEQYF. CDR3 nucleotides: TGTGCCAGCAGCTCAACAGGGGGCAATTTCTACGAGCAGTACTTC.

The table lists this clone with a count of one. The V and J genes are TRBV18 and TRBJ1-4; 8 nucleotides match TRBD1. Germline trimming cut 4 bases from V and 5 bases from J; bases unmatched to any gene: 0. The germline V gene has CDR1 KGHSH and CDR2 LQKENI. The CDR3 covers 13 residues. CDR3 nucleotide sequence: TGTGCCAGCTCACGACAGGGGAATGAAAAACTGTTTTTT. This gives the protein CASSRQGNEKLFF.

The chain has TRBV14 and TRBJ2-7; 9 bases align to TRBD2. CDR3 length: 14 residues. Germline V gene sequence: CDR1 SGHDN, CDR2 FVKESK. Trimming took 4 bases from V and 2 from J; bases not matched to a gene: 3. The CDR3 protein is CASSPVAGAYEQYF. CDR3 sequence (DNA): TGTGCCAGCAGCCCGGTAGCGGGGGCCTACGAGCAGTACTTC.

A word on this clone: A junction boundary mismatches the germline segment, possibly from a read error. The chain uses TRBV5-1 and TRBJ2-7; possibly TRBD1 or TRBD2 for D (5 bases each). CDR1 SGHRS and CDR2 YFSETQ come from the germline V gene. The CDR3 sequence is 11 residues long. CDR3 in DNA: TGCGCCAGCGGGACCATCTACGGGCAGTACTTC. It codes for CASGTIYGQYF.

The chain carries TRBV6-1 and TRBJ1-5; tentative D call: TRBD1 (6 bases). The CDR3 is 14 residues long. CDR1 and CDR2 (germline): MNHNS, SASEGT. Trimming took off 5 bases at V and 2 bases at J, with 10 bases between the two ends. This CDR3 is CASSSNRGNQPQHF. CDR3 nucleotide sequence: TGTGCCAGCAGTTCAAACAGGGGCAATCAGCCCCAGCATTTT.

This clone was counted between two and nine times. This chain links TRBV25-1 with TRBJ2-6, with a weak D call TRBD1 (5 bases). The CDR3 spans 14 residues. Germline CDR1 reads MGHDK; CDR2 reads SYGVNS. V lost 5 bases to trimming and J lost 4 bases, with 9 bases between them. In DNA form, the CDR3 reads TGTGCCAGCAGTCCAGGGTCAGGGGCCAACGTCCTGACTTTC. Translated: CASSPGSGANVLTF.

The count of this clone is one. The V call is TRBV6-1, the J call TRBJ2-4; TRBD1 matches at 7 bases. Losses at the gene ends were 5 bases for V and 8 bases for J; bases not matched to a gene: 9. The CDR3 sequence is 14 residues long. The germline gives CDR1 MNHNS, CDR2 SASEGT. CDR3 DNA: TGTGCCAGCAGTCCGAATGGACAGGACGACATTCAGTACTTC. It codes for CASSPNGQDDIQYF.

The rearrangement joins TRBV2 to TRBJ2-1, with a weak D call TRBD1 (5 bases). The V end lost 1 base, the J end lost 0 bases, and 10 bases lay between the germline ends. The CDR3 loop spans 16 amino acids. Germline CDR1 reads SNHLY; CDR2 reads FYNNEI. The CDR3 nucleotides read TGTGCCAGCAGTGAAGATGGGGCGAGCTCCTACAATGAGCAGTTCTTC. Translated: CASSEDGASSYNEQFF.

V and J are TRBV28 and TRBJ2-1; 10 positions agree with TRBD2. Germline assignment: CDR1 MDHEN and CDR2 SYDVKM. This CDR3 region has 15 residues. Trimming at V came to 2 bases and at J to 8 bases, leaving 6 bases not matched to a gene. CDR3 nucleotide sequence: TGTGCCAGCAGTTTACGGCCTAGCGGGAGATATGAGCAGTTCTTC. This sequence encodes CASSLRPSGRYEQFF.

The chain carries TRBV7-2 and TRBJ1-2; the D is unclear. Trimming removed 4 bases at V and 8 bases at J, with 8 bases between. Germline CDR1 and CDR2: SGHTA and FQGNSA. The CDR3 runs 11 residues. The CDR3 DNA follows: TGTGCCAGCAGCTCCACGCGCGGCTACACCTTC. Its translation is CASSSTRGYTF.

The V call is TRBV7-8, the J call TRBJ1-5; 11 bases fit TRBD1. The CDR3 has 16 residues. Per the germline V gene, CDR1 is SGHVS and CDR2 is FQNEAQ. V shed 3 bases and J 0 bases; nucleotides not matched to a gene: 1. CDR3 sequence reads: CASSLGTGGSNQPQHF. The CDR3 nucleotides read TGTGCCAGCAGCTTGGGGACAGGGGGTAGCAATCAGCCCCAGCATTTT. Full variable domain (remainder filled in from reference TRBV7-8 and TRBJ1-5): GAGVSQSPRYKVAKRGQDVALRCDPISGHVSLFWYQQALGQGPEFLTYFQNEAQLDKSGLPSDRFFAERPEGSVSTLKIQRTQQEDSAVYLCASSLGTGGSNQPQHFGDGTRLSIL.

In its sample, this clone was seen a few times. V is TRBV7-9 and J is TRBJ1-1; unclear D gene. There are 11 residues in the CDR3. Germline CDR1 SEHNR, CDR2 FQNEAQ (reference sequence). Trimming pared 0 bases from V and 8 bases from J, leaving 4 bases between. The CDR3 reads CASSLAMEAFF. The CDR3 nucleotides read TGTGCCAGCAGCTTAGCTATGGAAGCTTTCTTT.

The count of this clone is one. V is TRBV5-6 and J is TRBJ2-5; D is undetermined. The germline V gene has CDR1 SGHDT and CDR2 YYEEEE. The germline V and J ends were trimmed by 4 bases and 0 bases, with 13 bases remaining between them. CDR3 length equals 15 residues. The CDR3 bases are TGTGCCAGCAGCCAGGACGGTGGGTACCAAGAGACCCAGTACTTC. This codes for CASSQDGGYQETQYF.

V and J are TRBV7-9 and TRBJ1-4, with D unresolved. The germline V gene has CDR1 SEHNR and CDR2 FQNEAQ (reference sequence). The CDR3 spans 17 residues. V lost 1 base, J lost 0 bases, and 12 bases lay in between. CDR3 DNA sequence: TGTGCCAGCAGCTTAGGTGACGGCGCCGCAACTAATGAAAAACTGTTTTTT. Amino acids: CASSLGDGAATNEKLFF. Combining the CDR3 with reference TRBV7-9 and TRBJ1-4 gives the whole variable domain DTGVSQNPRHKITKRGQNVTFRCDPISEHNRLYWYRQTLGQGPEFLTYFQNEAQLEKSRLLSDRFSAERPKGSFSTLEIQRTEQGDSAMYLCASSLGDGAATNEKLFFGSGTQLSVL.

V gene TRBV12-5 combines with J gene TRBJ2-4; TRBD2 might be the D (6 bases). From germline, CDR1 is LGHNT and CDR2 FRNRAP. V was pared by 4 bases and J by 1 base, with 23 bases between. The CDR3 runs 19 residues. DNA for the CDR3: TGTGCTAGTGGTTCCGCTTTGGAGGGAGGTAGAACGGCCAAAAACATTCAGTACTTC. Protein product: CASGSALEGGRTAKNIQYF.

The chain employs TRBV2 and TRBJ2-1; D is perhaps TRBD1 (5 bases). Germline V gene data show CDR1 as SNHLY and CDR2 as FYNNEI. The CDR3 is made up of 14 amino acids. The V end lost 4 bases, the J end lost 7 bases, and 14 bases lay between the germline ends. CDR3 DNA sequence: TGTGCCAGCAGTGCGGACACATTAGCAAATGAGCAGTTCTTC. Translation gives CASSADTLANEQFF.

Here the CDR3 DNA reads TGTGCCAGCAGTGACAGGGGAAGCACCGGGGAGCTGTTTTTT. Translating gives CASSDRGSTGELFF. The chain has TRBV6-1 and TRBJ2-2; tentatively, D is TRBD1 (6 bases). Germline V gene data show CDR1 as MNHNS and CDR2 as SASEGT. Trimming pared 3 bases from V and 4 bases from J, leaving 9 bases between. The CDR3 spans 14 residues.

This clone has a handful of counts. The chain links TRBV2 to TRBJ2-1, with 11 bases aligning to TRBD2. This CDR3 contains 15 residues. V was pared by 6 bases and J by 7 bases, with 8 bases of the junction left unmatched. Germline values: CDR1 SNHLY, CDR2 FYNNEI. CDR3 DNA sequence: TGTGCCAGCAGGATTACTAGCGGGGGCTCTAATGAGCAGTTCTTC. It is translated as CASRITSGGSNEQFF.

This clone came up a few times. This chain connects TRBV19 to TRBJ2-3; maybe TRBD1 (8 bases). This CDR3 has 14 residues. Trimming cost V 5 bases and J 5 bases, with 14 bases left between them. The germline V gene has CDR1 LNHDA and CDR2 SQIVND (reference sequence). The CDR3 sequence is CASSVTGEGDTQYF. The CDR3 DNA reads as TGTGCCAGTAGTGTGACAGGGGAGGGAGATACGCAGTATTTT.

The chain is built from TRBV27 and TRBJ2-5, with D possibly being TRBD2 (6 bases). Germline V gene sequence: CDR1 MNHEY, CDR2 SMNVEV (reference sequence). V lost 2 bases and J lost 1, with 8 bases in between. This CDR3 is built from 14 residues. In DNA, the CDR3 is TGTGCCAGCAGTTTACTGGAGGGCCAAGAGACCCAGTACTTC. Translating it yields CASSLLEGQETQYF.

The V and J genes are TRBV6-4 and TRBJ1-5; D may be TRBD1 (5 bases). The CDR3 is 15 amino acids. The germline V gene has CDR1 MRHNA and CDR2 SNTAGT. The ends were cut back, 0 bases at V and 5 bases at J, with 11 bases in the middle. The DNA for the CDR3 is TGTGCCAGCAGTGACTCGTGGGGGTTTCATCAGCCCCAGCATTTT. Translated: CASSDSWGFHQPQHF.

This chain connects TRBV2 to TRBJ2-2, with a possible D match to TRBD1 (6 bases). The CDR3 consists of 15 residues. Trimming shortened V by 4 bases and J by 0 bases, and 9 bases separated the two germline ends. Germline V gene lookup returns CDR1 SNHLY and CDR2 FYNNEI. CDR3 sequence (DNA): TGTGCCAGCAGTGGACAGGCCACGAACACCGGGGAGCTGTTTTTT. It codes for CASSGQATNTGELFF.

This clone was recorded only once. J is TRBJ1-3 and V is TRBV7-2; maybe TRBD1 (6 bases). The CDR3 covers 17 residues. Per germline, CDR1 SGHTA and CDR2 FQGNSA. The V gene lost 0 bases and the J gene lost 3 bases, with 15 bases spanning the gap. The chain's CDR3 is CASSLAGGRGGGNTIYF. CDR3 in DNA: TGTGCCAGCAGCTTAGCCGGGGGGCGCGGGGGTGGAAACACCATATATTTT. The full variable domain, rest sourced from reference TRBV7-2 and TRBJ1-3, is GAGVSQSPSNKVTEKGKDVELRCDPISGHTALYWYRQSLGQGLEFLIYFQGNSAPDKSGLPSDRFSAERTGGSVSTLTIQRTQQEDSAVYLCASSLAGGRGGGNTIYFGEGSWLTVV.

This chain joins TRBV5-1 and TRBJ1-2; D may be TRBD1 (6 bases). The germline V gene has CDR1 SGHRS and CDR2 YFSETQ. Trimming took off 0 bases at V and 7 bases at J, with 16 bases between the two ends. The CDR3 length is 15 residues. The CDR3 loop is CASSLVGPGDAGYTF. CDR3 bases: TGCGCCAGCAGCTTGGTAGGGCCAGGGGACGCTGGCTACACCTTC.

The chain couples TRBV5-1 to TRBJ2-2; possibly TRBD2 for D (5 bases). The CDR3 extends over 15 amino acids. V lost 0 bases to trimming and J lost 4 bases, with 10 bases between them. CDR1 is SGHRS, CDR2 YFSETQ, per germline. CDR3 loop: CASSLAVRATGELFF. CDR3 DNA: TGCGCCAGCAGCTTGGCCGTGAGGGCCACCGGGGAGCTGTTTTTT.

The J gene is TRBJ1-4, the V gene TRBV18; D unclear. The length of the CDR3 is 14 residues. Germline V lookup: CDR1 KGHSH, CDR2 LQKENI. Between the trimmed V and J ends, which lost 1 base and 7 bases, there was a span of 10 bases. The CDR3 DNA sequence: TGTGCCAGCTCACCACGGGCCGGGGTTGAAAAACTGTTTTTT. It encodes CASSPRAGVEKLFF.